This TCR beta chain is drawn from a study of technical replicates of blood from a few donors. Generated by immunoSEQ multiplex PCR, the TCRdb table keeps only in-frame clones and is missing some. The sample has more than 65,000 clones; approximately 97% are singletons. Sequencing input: T cells isolated from PBMCs. The sequence was obtained from a human donor in good health.

CDR3 region: CASSYEGARNEQFF. DNA for the CDR3: TGTGCCAGCAGTTACGAGGGGGCAAGAAATGAGCAGTTCTTC. The V and J genes are TRBV28 and TRBJ2-1, with 7 bases fitting TRBD1. Trimming at V came to 4 bases and at J to 7 bases, leaving 7 bases not matched to a gene. The CDR3 is made up of 14 amino acids. Germline CDR1 MDHEN, CDR2 SYDVKM.